The source of this TCR beta chain is a study of cytomegalovirus exposure and HLA in healthy donors. Amplification used 60 Vbeta primers and 13 Jbeta primers. The assay was immunoSEQ multiplex PCR, and TCRdb's table has in-frame clones only and misses some. This sample has hundreds of thousands of clones, with around 80% found just once. Note on this clone: Its target is not known.

The V end was cut by 6 bases, the J end by 0 bases, with 12 bases between. CDR3 size: 15 residues. CDR1 is MDHEN and CDR2 is SYDVKM in the germline V gene. Study-level points and caveats: As immune exposure information, only CMV serostatus was available. In a later analysis, CMV-associated beta chains were mostly HLA-associated, it appeared. In a later analysis, TCR beta V- and J-gene trimming showed a link to a missense DCLRE1C variant.

J is TRBJ2-1 and V is TRBV28; the D is unclear. This TCR derives from a male donor in good health and CMV-seronegative. The sample taken for sequencing was PBMCs. Here the CDR3 DNA reads TGTGCCAGCAGCCCCAAGGAGAGCTCCTACAATGAGCAGTTCTTC. Protein sequence: CASSPKESSYNEQFF.